The entry below gives a single T cell receptor (beta chain) sequence along with its context. Its antigen is unidentified. The TCR beta cDNA libraries carried unique molecular identifiers. About 500,000 cDNA molecules were obtained per 1 to 10 million input T cells. TCRdb re-called the PCR reads through MiXCR, storing one row per CDR3 protein. This table has roughly 650,000 distinct CDR3 sequences, approximately 59% appearing once. The data are from a study of post-analysis software for immune sequencing data. Study results and limitations: Among roughly five TRBV segments more frequent in patients than controls were TRBV5-6, TRBV5-1 and TRBV20-1.

This CDR3 contains 14 residues. The V gene lost 7 bases and the J gene lost 4 bases, with 17 bases spanning the gap. Germline V gene data show CDR1 as DFQATT and CDR2 as SNEGSKA (reference sequence). Sequenced sample: blood. The V gene is TRBV20-1, the J gene TRBJ1-5; a possible D gene is TRBD1 (5 bases). This receptor was taken from a girl aged 2-10 years with multiple sclerosis. The CDR3 reads CSVPSRDPNQPQHF. As DNA, the CDR3 is TGCAGTGTTCCGTCCCGGGACCCTAATCAGCCCCAGCATTTT.